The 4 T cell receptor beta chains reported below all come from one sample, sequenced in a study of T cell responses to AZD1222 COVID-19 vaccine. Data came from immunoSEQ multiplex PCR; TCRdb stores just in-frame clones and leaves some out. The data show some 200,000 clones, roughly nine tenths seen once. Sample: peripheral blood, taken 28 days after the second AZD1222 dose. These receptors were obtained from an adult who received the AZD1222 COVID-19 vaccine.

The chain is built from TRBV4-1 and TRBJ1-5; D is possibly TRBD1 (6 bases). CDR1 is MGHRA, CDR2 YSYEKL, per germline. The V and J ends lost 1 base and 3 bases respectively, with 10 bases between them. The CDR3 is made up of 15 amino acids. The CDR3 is CASSQGGQLNQPQHF. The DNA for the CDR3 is TGCGCCAGCAGCCAAGGCGGACAGCTCAATCAGCCCCAGCATTTT.

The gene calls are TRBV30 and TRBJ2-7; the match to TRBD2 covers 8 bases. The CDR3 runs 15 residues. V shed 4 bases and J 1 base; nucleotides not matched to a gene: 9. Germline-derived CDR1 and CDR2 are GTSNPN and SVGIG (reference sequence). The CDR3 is CAWKTSGGISYEQYF. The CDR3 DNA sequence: TGTGCCTGGAAAACTAGCGGTGGGATTTCCTACGAGCAGTACTTC.

CDR3 bases: TGTGCCAGCAGCTTTTATCTAGACAGGGGCAACACTGAAGCTTTCTTT. Translated, it gives CASSFYLDRGNTEAFF. The chain combines TRBV5-6 with TRBJ1-1, with 8 bases lining up with TRBD1. The CDR3 is 16 residues long. Germline values: CDR1 SGHDT, CDR2 YYEEEE. Trimming took 2 bases from V and 2 from J; bases not matched to a gene: 8.

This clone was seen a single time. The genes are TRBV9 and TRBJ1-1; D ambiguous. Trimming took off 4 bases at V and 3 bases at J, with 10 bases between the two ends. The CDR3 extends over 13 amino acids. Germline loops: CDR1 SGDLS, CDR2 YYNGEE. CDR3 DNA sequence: TGTGCCAGCAGCTTTACGTGGGACACTGAAGCTTTCTTT. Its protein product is CASSFTWDTEAFF.